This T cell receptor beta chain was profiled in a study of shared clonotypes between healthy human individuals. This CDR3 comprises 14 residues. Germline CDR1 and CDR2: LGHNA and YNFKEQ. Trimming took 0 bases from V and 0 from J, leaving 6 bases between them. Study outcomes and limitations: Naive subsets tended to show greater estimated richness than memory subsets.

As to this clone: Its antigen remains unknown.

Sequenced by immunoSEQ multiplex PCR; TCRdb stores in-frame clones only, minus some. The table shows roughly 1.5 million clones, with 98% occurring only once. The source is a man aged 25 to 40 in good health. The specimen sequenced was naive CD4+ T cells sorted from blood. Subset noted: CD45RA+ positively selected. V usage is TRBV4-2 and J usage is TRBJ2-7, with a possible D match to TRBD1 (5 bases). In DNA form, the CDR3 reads TGTGCCAGCAGCCAAGATACAGGCTCCTACGAGCAGTACTTC. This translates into CASSQDTGSYEQYF.